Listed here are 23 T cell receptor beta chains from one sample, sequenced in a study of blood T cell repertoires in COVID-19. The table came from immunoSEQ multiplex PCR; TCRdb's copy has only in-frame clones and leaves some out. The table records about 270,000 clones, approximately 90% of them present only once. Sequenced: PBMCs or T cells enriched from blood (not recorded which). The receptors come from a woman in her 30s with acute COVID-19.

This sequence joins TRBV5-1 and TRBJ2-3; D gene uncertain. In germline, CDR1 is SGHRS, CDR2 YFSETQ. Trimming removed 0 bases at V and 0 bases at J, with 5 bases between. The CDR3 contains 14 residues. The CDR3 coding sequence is TGCGCCAGCAGCTTGGGCGTCAGCACAGATACGCAGTATTTT. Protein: CASSLGVSTDTQYF.

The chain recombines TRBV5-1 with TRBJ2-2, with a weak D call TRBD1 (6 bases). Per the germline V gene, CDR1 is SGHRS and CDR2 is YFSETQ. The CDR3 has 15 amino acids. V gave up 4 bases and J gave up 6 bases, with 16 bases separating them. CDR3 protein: CASSPHLQGAGELFF. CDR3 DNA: TGCGCCAGCAGCCCACACTTACAGGGTGCCGGGGAGCTGTTTTTT.

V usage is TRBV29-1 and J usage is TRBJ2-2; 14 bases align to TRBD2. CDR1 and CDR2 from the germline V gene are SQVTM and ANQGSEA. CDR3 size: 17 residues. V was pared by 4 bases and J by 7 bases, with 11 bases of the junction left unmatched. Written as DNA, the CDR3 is TGCAGCGTTGGGGGACTAGCGGGAGCCCTAGGCCACGGGGAGCTGTTTTTT. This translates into CSVGGLAGALGHGELFF.

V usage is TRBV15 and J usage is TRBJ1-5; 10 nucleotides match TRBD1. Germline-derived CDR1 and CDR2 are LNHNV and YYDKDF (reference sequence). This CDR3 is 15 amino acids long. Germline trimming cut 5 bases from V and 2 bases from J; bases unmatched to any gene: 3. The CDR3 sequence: CATSQTGGGNQPQHF. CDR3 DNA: TGTGCCACCAGCCAGACAGGGGGCGGCAATCAGCCCCAGCATTTT.

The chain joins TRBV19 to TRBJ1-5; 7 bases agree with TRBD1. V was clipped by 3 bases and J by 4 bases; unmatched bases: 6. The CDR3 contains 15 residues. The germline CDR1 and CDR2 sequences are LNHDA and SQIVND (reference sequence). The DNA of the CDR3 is TGTGCCAGTAGTATTGGACAGGTGGGGAATCAGCCCCAGCATTTT. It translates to CASSIGQVGNQPQHF.

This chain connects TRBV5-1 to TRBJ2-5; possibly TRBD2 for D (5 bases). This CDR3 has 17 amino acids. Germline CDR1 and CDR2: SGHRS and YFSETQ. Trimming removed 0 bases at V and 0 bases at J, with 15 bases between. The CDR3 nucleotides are TGCGCCAGCAGCTTGGCCGCGGGCGGTCGGTACCAAGAGACCCAGTACTTC. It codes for CASSLAAGGRYQETQYF.

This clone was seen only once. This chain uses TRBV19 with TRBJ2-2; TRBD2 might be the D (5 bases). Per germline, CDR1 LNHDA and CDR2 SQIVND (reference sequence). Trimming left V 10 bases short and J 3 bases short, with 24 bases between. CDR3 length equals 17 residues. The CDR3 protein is CATHPPTQTGYTGELFF. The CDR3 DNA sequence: TGTGCCACCCACCCCCCCACTCAGACGGGATACACCGGGGAGCTGTTTTTT.

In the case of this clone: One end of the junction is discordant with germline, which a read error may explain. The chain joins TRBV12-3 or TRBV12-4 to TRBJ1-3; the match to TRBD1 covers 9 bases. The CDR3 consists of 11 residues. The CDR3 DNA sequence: TGTGCCAGCAGTTTTGGGGACAGGGAGCATTTT. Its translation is CASSFGDREHF.

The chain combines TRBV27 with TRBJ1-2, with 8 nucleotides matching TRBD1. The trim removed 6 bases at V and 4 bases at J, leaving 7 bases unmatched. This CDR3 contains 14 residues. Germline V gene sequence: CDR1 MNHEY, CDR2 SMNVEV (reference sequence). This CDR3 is CASSLQGQAYGYTF. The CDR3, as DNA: TGTGCCAGCAGCTTACAGGGACAGGCCTATGGCTACACCTTC.

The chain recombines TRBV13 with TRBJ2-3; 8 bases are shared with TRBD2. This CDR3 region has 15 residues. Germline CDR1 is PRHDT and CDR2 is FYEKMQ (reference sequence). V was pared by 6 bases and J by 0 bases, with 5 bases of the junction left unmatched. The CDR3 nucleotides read TGTGCCAGCAGTGGGGCGGGAGGCAGCACAGATACGCAGTATTTT. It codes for CASSGAGGSTDTQYF.

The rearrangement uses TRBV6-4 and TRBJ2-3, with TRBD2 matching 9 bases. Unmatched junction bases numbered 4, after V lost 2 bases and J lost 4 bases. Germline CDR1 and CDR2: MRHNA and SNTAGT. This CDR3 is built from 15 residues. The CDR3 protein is CASSDAGGPADTQYF. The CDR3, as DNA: TGTGCCAGCAGTGACGCGGGAGGGCCAGCAGATACGCAGTATTTT.

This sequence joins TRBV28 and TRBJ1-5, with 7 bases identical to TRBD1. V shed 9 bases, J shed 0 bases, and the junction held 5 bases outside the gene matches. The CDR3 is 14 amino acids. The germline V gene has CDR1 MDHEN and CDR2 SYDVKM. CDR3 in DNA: TGTGCCAGTTCGACAGGGAGTAGCAATCAGCCCCAGCATTTT. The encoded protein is CASSTGSSNQPQHF.

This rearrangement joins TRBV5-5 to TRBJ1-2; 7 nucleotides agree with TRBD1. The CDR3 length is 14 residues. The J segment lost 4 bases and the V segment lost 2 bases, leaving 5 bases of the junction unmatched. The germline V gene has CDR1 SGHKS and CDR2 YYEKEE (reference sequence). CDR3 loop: CASSLPGQLYGYTF. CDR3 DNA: TGTGCCAGCAGCTTACCGGGACAGCTCTATGGCTACACCTTC.

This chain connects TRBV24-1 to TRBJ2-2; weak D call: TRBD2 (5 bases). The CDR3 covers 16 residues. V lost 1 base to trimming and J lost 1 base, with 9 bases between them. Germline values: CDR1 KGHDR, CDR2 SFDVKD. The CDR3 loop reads CATSDFEGQNTGELFF. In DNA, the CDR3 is TGTGCCACCAGTGATTTCGAGGGTCAGAACACCGGGGAGCTGTTTTTT.

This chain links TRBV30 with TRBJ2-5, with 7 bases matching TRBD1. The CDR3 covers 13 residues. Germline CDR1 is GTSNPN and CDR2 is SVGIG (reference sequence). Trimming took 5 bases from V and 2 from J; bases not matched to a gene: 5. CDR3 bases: TGTGCCTGGGACGGGACAGAACAAGAGACCCAGTACTTC. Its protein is CAWDGTEQETQYF.

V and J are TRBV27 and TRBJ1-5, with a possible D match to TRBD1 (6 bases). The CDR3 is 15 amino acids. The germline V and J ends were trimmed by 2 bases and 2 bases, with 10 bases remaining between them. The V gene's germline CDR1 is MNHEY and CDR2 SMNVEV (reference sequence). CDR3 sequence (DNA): TGTGCCAGCAGTTTACGAGGGGGAGGCAATCAGCCCCAGCATTTT. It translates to CASSLRGGGNQPQHF.

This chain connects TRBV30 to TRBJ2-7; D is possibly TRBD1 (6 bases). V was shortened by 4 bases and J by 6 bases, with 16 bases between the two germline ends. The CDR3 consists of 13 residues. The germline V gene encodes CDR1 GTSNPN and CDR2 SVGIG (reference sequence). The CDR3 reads CAWNTQGSGEQYF. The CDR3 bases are TGTGCCTGGAACACACAGGGATCCGGCGAGCAGTACTTC. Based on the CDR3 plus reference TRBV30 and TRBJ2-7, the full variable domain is SQTIHQWPATLVQPVGSPLSLECTVEGTSNPNLYWYRQAAGRGLQLLFYSVGIGQISSEVPQNLSASRPQDRQFILSSKKLLLSDSGFYLCAWNTQGSGEQYFGPGTRLTVT.

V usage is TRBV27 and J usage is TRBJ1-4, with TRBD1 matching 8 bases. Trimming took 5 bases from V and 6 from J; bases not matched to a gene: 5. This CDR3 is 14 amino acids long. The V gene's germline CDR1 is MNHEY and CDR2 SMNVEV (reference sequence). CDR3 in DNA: TGTGCCAGCAGTAGGGAACAGGGGGATGAAAAACTGTTTTTT. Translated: CASSREQGDEKLFF.

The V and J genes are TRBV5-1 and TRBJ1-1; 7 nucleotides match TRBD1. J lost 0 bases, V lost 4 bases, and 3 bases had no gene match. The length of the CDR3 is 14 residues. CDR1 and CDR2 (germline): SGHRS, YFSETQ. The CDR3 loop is CASSTDRLNTEAFF. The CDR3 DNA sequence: TGCGCCAGCAGCACGGACAGGTTGAACACTGAAGCTTTCTTT.

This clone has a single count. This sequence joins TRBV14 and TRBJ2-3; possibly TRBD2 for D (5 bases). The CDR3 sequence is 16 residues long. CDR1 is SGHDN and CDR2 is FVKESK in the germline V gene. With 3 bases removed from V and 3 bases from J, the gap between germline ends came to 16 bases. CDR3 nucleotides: TGTGCCAGCAGCCATGGGGTAGCCGGGAATACAGATACGCAGTATTTT. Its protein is CASSHGVAGNTDTQYF.

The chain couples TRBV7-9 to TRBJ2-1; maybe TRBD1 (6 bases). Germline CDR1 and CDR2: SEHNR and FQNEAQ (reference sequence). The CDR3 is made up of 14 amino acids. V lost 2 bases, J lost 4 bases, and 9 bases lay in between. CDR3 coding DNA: TGTGCCAGCAGCTTAACAGGGAGATACAATGAGCAGTTCTTC. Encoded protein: CASSLTGRYNEQFF.

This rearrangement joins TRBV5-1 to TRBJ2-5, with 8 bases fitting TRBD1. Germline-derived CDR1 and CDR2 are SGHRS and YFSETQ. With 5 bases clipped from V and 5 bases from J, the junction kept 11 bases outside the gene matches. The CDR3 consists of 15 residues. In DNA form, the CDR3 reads TGCGCCAGCAGGGATCTGACAGGGGCTGGGGAGACCCAGTACTTC. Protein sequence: CASRDLTGAGETQYF.

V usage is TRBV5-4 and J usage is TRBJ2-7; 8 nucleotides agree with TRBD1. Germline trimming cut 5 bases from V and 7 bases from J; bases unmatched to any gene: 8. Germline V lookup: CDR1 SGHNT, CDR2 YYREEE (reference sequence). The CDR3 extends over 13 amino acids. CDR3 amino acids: CASSTGGSGEQYF. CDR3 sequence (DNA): TGTGCCAGCAGTACAGGGGGTAGTGGGGAGCAGTACTTC.